This record concerns one T cell receptor (beta chain) sequence. This CDR3 is built from 16 residues. CDR1 is GTSNPN, CDR2 SVGIG, per germline (reference sequence). V lost 0 bases and J lost 7, with 19 bases in between. This entry comes from a study of blood T cell repertoires in COVID-19. At the level of the study: Sites in the United States, Italy and Spain provided acute and convalescent COVID-19 samples. T cells, B-cell-depleted T cells, or PBMCs provided the cDNA or gDNA that served as material.

Original processing methods: Reference gene primer amplification in the assay estimated nucleated cell counts. Assay: immunoSEQ multiplex PCR; the TCRdb copy retains only in-frame clones and omits some. Clonal size and the V and J genes are those of that table, whereas D and trimming came from the DNA. This sample has 350,000 to 450,000 clones, with around 90% found just once. The sequence was collected from a human donor in a cohort sampled during active COVID-19. Source material: peripheral blood. The chain links TRBV30 to TRBJ1-5; maybe TRBD1 (5 bases). The CDR3, as DNA: TGTGCCTGGAGTGTAGGGGTAGGAAGTCAGTTCCAGCCCCAGCATTTT. This codes for CAWSVGVGSQFQPQHF. Based on the CDR3 plus reference TRBV30 and TRBJ1-5, the full variable domain is SQTIHQWPATLVQPVGSPLSLECTVEGTSNPNLYWYRQAAGRGLQLLFYSVGIGQISSEVPQNLSASRPQDRQFILSSKKLLLSDSGFYLCAWSVGVGSQFQPQHFGDGTRLSIL.